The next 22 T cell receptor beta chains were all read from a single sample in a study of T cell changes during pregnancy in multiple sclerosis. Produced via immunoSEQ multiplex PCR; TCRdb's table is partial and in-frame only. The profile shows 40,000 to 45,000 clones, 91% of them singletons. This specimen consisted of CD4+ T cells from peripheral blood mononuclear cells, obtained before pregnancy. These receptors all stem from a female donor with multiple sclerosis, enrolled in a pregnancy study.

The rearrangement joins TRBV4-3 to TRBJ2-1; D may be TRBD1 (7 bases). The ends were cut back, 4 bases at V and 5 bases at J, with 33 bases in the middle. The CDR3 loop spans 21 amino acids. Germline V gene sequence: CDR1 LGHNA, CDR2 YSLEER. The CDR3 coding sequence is TGCGCCAGCAGCCCCTCGGGCTGGAGACAGGGAGTGGGAGGAGGAAACAATGAGCAGTTCTTC. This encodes CASSPSGWRQGVGGGNNEQFF.

The CDR3 reads CAISEGSGGTYEQYF. In nucleotides, the CDR3 is TGTGCCATCAGTGAGGGTAGCGGGGGGACCTACGAGCAGTACTTC. This rearrangement joins TRBV10-3 to TRBJ2-7; 10 positions match TRBD2. The germline gives CDR1 ENHRY, CDR2 SYGVKD. J was trimmed by 2 bases and V by 2 bases; bases with no gene match: 3. The CDR3 spans 15 residues.

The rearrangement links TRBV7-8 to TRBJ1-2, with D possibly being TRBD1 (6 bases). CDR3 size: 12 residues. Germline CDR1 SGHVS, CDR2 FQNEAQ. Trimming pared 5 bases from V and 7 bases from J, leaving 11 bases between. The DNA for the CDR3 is TGTGCCAGCAGCCTCACAGGGCGTGGCTACACCTTC. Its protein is CASSLTGRGYTF.

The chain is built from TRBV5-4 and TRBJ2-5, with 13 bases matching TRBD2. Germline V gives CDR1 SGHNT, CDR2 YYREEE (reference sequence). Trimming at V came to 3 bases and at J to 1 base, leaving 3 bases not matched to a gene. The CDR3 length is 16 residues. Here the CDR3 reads CASSWGLAGSQETQYF. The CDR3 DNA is TGTGCCAGCAGCTGGGGACTAGCGGGGTCCCAAGAGACCCAGTACTTC.

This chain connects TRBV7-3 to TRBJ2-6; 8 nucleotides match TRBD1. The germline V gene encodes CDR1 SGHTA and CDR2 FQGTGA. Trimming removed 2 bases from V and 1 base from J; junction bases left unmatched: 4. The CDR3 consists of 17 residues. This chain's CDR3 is CASSLQGALSGANVLTF. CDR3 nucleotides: TGTGCCAGCAGCTTACAGGGGGCCCTTTCTGGGGCCAACGTCCTGACTTTC.

The CDR3 DNA sequence: TGTGCCAGTAGTATCTTTGGGGCCAACCGCGAAAAACTGTTTTTT. Amino acid sequence: CASSIFGANREKLFF. The chain combines TRBV19 with TRBJ1-4; D might be TRBD1 (5 bases). V was shortened by 3 bases and J by 8 bases, with 16 bases between the two germline ends. Germline assignment: CDR1 LNHDA and CDR2 SQIVND (reference sequence). The CDR3 runs to 15 residues. The full variable domain, with the rest looked up from reference TRBV19 and TRBJ1-4, is DGGITQSPKYLFRKEGQNVTLSCEQNLNHDAMYWYRQDPGQGLRLIYYSQIVNDFQKGDIAEGYSVSREKKESFPLTVTSAQKNPTAFYLCASSIFGANREKLFFGSGTQLSVL.

Here the CDR3 reads CASSHLRDTGGEQFF. The CDR3 DNA sequence: TGTGCCAGCTCACACCTCCGGGACACCGGTGGTGAGCAGTTCTTC. The chain couples TRBV18 to TRBJ2-1; maybe TRBD1 (6 bases). Germline CDR1 reads KGHSH; CDR2 reads LQKENI. V was pared by 4 bases and J by 9 bases, with 19 bases between. The CDR3 loop spans 15 amino acids.

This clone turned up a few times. CDR3 protein: CASSEYWGGEAFF. CDR3 DNA sequence: TGTGCCAGCAGTGAATATTGGGGGGGAGAAGCTTTCTTT. V usage is TRBV2 and J usage is TRBJ1-1, with TRBD1 as a possible D gene (5 bases). In germline, CDR1 is SNHLY, CDR2 FYNNEI. Trimming left V 2 bases short and J 8 bases short, with 12 bases between. This CDR3 spans 13 amino acids.

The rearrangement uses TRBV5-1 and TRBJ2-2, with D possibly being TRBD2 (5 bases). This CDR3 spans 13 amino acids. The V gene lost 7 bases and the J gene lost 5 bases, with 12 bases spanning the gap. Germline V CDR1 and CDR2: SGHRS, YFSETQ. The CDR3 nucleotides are TGCGCCAGCGTTCCCACGGGGACCGGGGAGCTGTTTTTT. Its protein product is CASVPTGTGELFF. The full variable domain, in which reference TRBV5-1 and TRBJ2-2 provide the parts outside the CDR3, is KAGVTQTPRYLIKTRGQQVTLSCSPISGHRSVSWYQQTPGQGLQFLFEYFSETQRNKGNFPGRFSGRQFSNSRSEMNVSTLELGDSALYLCASVPTGTGELFFGEGSRLTVL.

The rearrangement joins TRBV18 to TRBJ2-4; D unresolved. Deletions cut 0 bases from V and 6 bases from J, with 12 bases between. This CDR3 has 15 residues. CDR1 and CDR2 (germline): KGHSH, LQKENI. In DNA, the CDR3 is TGTGCCAGCTCACCACCTAATGAACTCCTAAACATTCAGTACTTC. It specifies CASSPPNELLNIQYF. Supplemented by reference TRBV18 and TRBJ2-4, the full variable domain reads NAGVMQNPRHLVRRRGQEARLRCSPMKGHSHVYWYRQLPEEGLKFMVYLQKENIIDESGMPKERFSAEFPKEGPSILRIQQVVRGDSAAYFCASSPPNELLNIQYFGAGTRLSVL.

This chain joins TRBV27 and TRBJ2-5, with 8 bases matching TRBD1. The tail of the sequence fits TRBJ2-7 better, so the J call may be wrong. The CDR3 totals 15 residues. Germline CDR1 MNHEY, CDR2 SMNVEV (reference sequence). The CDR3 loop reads CASSPRQGAGYEQYF. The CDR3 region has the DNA TGTGCCAGCAGTCCCCGGCAGGGGGCTGGGTACGAGCAGTACTTC.

The CDR3 reads CANNLGGLITNYGYTF. The CDR3 DNA reads as TGTGCCAACAACCTGGGGGGATTAATCACCAACTATGGCTACACCTTC. The chain recombines TRBV21-1 with TRBJ1-2. TRBV21-1 is annotated as a pseudogene. The CDR3 is made up of 16 amino acids.

The DNA of the CDR3 is TGTGCCAGCAGCTACAGGGTGGGGGAAAAACTGTTTTTT. It translates to CASSYRVGEKLFF. The chain couples TRBV7-9 to TRBJ1-4, with a weak D call TRBD1 (6 bases). Between the trimmed V and J ends, which lost 4 bases and 8 bases, there was a span of 11 bases. Germline V gives CDR1 SEHNR, CDR2 FQNEAQ (reference sequence). The CDR3 runs 13 residues.

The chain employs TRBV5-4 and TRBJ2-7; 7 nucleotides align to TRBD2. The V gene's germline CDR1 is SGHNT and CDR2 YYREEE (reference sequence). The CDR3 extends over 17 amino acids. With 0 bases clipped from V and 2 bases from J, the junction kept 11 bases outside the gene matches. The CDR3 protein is CASSLGGRGSFTYEQYF. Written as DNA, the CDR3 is TGTGCCAGCAGCTTGGGTGGGCGGGGGAGTTTCACCTACGAGCAGTACTTC.

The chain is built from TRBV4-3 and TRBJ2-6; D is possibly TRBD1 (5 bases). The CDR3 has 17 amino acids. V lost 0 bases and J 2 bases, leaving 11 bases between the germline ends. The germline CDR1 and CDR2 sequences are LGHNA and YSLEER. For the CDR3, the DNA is TGCGCCAGCAGCCAAGATCTCAGGGATGCTGGGGCCAACGTCCTGACTTTC. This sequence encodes CASSQDLRDAGANVLTF.

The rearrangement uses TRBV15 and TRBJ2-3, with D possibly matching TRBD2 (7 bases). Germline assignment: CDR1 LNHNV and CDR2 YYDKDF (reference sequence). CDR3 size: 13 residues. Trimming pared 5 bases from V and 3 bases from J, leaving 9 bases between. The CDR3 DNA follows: TGTGCCACCAGCGGGGGGGCGACAGATACGCAGTATTTT. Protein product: CATSGGATDTQYF.

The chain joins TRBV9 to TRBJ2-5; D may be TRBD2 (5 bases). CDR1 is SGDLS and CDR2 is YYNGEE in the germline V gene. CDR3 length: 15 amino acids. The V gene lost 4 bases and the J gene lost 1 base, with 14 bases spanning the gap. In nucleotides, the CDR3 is TGTGCCAGCAGCCCTCAACTAGGTTTCCAAGAGACCCAGTACTTC. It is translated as CASSPQLGFQETQYF.

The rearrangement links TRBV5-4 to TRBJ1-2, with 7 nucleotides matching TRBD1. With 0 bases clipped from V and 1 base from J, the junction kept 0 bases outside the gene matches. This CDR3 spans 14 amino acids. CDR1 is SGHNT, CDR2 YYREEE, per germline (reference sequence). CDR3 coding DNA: TGTGCCAGCAGCTTGGACAGGGGTAACTATGGCTACACCTTC. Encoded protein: CASSLDRGNYGYTF.

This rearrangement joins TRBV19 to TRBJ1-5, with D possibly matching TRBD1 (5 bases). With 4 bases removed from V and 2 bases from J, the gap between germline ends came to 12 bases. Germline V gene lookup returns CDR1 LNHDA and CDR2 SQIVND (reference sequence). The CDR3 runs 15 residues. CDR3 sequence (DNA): TGTGCCAGTAGTACGCCCACGGGGGGCAATCAGCCCCAGCATTTT. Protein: CASSTPTGGNQPQHF.

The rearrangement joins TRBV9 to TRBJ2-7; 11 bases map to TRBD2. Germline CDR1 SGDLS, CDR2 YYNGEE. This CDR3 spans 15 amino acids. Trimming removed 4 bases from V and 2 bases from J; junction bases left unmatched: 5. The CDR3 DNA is TGTGCCAGCAGCCCTGGACTAGCGGGCCCCTACGAGCAGTACTTC. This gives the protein CASSPGLAGPYEQYF.

CDR3 region: CASSRQENTEAFF. The CDR3 region has the DNA TGTGCCAGCAGCAGACAGGAGAACACTGAAGCTTTCTTT. The chain has TRBV7-9 and TRBJ1-1; D may be TRBD1 (6 bases). CDR3 length: 13 residues. The V end was cut by 5 bases, the J end by 1 base, with 8 bases between. Germline CDR1 is SEHNR and CDR2 is FQNEAQ (reference sequence).

DNA of the CDR3: TGTGCCAGCTCACCTGCGTTTCAAGCGACCTACGAGCAGTACTTC. Amino acids: CASSPAFQATYEQYF. The chain employs TRBV18 and TRBJ2-7; no firm D call. Deletions cut 3 bases from V and 2 bases from J, with 14 bases between. Germline CDR1 is KGHSH and CDR2 is LQKENI. CDR3 size: 15 residues.